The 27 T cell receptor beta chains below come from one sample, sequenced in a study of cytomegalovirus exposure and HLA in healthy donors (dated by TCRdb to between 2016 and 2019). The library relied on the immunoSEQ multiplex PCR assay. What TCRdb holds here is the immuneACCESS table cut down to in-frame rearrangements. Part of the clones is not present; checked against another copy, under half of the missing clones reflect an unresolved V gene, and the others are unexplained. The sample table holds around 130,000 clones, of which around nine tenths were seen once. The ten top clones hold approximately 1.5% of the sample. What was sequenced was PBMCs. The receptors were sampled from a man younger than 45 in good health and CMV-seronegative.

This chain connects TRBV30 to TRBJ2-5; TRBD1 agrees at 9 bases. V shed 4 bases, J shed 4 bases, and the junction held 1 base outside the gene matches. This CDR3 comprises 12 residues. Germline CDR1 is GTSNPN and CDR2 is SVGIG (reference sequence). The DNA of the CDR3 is TGTGCCTGGAAGACAGGGGGAGAGACCCAGTACTTC. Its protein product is CAWKTGGETQYF.

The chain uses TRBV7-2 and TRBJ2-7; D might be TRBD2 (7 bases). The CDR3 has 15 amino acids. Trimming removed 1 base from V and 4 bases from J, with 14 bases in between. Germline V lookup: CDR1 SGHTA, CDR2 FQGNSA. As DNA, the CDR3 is TGTGCCAGCAGCTTAGACGAGGGAGGGGGGTACGAGCAGTACTTC. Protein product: CASSLDEGGGYEQYF.

CDR3 DNA: TGTGCCAGCAGCCGACGGGCGGGAGGAGTTTATACGCAGTATTTT. Translated: CASSRRAGGVYTQYF. The chain is built from TRBV7-9 and TRBJ2-3, with TRBD2 matching 8 bases. Germline CDR1 SEHNR, CDR2 FQNEAQ (reference sequence). V gave up 5 bases and J gave up 7 bases; unmatched junction bases: 11. The CDR3 contains 15 residues.

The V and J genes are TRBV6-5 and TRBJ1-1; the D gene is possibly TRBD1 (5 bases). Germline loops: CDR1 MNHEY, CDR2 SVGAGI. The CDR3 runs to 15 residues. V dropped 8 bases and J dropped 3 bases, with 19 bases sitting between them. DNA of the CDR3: TGTGCCAGCTTTTTCTCGGGACTTCGGCACACTGAAGCTTTCTTT. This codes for CASFFSGLRHTEAFF.

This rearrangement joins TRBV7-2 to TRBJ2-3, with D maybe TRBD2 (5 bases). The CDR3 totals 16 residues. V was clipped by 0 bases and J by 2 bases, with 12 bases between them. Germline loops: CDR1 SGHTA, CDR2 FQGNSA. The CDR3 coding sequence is TGTGCCAGCAGCTTAGCGATGCGGGTCTCCACAGATACGCAGTATTTT. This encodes CASSLAMRVSTDTQYF.

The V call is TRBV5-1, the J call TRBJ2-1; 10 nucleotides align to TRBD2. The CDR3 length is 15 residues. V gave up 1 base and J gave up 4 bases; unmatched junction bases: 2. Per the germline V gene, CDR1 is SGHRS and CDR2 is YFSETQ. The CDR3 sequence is CASSLTSGDYNEQFF. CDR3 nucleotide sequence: TGCGCCAGCAGCTTGACTAGCGGGGATTACAATGAGCAGTTCTTC.

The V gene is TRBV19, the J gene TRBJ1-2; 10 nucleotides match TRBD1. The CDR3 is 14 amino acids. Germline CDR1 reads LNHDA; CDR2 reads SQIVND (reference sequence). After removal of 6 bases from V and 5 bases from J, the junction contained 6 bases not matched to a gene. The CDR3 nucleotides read TGTGCCAGTAGACCGGGACAGGGGTTGTATGGCTACACCTTC. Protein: CASRPGQGLYGYTF.

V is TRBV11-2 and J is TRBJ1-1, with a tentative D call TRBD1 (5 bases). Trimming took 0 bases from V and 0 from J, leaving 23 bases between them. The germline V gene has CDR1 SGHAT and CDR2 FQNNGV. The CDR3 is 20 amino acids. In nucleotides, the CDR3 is TGTGCCAGCAGCTTAGATTGGGGCAGGGCTTGGGTTATCATGAACACTGAAGCTTTCTTT. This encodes CASSLDWGRAWVIMNTEAFF.

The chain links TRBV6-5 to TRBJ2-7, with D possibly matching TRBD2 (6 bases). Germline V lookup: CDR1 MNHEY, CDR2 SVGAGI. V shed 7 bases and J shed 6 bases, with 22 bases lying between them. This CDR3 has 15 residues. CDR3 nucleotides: TGTGCCAGCACCTCAAGGGAGAGGGGAGGACGCGAGCAGTACTTC. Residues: CASTSRERGGREQYF.

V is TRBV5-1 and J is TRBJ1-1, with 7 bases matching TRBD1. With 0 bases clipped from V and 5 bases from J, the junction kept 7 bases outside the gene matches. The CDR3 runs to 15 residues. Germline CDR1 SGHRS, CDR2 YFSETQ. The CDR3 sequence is CASSLGPGGRTEAFF. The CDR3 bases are TGCGCCAGCAGCTTGGGTCCAGGGGGACGTACTGAAGCTTTCTTT. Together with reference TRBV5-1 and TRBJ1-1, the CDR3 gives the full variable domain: KAGVTQTPRYLIKTRGQQVTLSCSPISGHRSVSWYQQTPGQGLQFLFEYFSETQRNKGNFPGRFSGRQFSNSRSEMNVSTLELGDSALYLCASSLGPGGRTEAFFGQGTRLTVV.

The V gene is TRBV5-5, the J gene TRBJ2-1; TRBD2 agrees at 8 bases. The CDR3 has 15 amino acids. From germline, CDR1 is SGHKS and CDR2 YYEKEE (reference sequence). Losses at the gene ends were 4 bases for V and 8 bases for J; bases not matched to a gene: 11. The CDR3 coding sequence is TGTGCCAGCAGCCCCTTAGCGGGATCGGGGGATGAGCAGTTCTTC. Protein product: CASSPLAGSGDEQFF.

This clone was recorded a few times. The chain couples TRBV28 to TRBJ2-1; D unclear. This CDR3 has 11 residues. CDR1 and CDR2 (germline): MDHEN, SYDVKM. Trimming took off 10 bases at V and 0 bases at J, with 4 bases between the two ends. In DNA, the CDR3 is TGTGCCACCCTCTCCTACAATGAGCAGTTCTTC. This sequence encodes CATLSYNEQFF.

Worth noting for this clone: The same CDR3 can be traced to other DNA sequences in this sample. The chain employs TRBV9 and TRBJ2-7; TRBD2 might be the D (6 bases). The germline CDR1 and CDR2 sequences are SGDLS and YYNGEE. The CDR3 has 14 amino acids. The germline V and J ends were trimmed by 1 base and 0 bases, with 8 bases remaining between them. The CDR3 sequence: CASSVIADSYEQYF. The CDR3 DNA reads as TGTGCCAGCAGCGTAATAGCGGACTCCTACGAGCAGTACTTC.

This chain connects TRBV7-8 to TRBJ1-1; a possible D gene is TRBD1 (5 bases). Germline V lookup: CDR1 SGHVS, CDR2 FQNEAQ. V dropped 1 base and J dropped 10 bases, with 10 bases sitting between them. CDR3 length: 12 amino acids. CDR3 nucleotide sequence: TGTGCCAGCAGCTTAGTGGGGCGCGGAGCTTTCTTT. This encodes CASSLVGRGAFF.

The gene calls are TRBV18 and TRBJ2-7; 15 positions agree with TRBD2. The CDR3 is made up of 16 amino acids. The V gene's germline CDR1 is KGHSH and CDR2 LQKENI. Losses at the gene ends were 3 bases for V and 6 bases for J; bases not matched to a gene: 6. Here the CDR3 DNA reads TGTGCCAGCTCACCGATAGGACTAGCGGGAGGGGGCGAGCAGTACTTC. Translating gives CASSPIGLAGGGEQYF.

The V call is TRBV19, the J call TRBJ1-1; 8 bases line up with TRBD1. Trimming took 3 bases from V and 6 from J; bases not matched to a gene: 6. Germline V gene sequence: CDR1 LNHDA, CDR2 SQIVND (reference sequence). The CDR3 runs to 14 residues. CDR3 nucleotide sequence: TGTGCCAGTAGTATCTCAGACAGGGGCCCTGAAGCTTTCTTT. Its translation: CASSISDRGPEAFF.

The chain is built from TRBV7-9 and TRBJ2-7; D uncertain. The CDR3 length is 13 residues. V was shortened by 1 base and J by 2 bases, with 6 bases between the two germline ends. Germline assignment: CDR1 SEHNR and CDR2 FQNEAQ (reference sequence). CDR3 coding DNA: TGTGCCAGCAGCTTAGGGGCACCCTACGAGCAGTACTTC. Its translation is CASSLGAPYEQYF.

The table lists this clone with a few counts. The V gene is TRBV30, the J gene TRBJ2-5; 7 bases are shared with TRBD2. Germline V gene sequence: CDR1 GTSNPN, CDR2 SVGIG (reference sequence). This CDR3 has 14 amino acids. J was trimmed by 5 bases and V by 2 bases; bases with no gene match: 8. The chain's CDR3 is CAWSSGRERETQYF. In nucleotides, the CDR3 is TGTGCCTGGAGTTCGGGGCGGGAGCGGGAGACCCAGTACTTC.

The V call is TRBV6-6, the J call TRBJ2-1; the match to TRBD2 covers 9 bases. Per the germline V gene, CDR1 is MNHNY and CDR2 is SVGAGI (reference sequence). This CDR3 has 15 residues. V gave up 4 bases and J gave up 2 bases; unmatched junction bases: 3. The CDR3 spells CASSLAGVAYNEQFF. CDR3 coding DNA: TGTGCCAGCAGTTTAGCGGGAGTTGCCTACAATGAGCAGTTCTTC.

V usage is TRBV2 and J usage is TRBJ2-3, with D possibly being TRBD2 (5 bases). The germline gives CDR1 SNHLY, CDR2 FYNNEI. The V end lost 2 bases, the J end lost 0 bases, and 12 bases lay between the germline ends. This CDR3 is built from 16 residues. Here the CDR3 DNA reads TGTGCCAGCAGTGAATGGAAGCGGTCTAGCACAGATACGCAGTATTTT. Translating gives CASSEWKRSSTDTQYF.

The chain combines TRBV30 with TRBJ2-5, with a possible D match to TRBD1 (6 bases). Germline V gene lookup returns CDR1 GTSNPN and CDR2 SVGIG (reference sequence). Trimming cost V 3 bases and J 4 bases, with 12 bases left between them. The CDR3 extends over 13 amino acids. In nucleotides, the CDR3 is TGTGCCTGGAGCGGACAGAGAAGAGAGACCCAGTACTTC. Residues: CAWSGQRRETQYF.

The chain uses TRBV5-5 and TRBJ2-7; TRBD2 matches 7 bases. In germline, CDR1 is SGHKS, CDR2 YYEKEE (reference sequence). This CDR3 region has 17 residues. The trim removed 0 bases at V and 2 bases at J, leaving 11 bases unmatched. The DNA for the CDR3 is TGTGCCAGCAGCTTGGAGTTTGGGGCGGGGGATCCCTACGAGCAGTACTTC. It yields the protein CASSLEFGAGDPYEQYF.

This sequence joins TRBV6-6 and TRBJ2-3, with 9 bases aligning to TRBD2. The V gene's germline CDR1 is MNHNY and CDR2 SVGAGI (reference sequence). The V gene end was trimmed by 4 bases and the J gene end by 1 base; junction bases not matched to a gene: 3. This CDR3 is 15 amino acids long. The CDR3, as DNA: TGTGCCAGCAGTTGGACTAGCGAGCGCACAGATACGCAGTATTTT. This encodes CASSWTSERTDTQYF.

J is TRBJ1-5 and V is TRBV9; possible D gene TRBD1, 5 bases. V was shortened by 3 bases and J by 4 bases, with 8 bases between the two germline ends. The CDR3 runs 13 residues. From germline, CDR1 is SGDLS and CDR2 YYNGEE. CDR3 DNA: TGTGCCAGCAGCGAACAGGATAATCAGCCCCAGCATTTT. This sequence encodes CASSEQDNQPQHF.

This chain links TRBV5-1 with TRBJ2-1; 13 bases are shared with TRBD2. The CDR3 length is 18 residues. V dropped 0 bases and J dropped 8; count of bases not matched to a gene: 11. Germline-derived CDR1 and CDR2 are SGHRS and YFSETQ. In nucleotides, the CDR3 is TGCGCCAGCAGCTTGGTGGCGCTACTAGCGGGAGGGTGGGATGAGCAGTTCTTC. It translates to CASSLVALLAGGWDEQFF.

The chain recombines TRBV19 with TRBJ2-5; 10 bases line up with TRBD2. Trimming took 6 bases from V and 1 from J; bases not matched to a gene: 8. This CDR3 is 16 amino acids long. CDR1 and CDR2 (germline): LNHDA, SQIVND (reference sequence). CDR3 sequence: CASSAASSGSQETQYF. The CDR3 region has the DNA TGTGCCAGTAGCGCCGCCTCTAGCGGGAGCCAAGAGACCCAGTACTTC.

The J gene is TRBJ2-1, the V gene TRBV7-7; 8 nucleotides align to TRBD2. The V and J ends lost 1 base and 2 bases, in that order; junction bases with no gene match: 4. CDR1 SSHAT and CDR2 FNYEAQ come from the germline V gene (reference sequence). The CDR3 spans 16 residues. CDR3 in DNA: TGTGCCAGCAGCTTAGTACCGGGAGGGCCCTACAATGAGCAGTTCTTC. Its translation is CASSLVPGGPYNEQFF.